Presented here are 7 T cell receptor beta chains from one specimen sequenced in a study of blood T cells in healthy people across ages. Next came a second PCR, run for about 7 to 12 cycles, which used a sample-barcoded 5' primer along with a J-beta primer mix. TCRdb called the 5' RACE reads again in MiXCR, with one record for every CDR3 protein. Here the sample spans about 2 million distinct CDR3 sequences, 49% being singletons. Sequencing was done on a sample of blood. The receptors were gathered from a middle-aged woman in good health.

This chain joins TRBV20-1 and TRBJ2-6; TRBD2 agrees at 11 bases. Per germline, CDR1 DFQATT and CDR2 SNEGSKA (reference sequence). CDR3 length: 16 amino acids. The V and J ends lost 3 bases and 3 bases, in that order; junction bases with no gene match: 4. CDR3 nucleotides: TGCAGTGCTAGTTTAGCGGGGGGGCGTGGGGCCAACGTCCTGACTTTC. This sequence encodes CSASLAGGRGANVLTF.

This chain connects TRBV6-2 or TRBV6-3 to TRBJ2-3; D uncertain. Trimming left V 2 bases short and J 0 bases short, with 18 bases between. Germline V gene sequence: CDR1 MNHEY, CDR2 SVGEGT. This CDR3 comprises 18 residues. The DNA for the CDR3 is TGTGCCAGCAGTTACCATGTAGGAAGGAGTCCTAGCACAGATACGCAGTATTTT. It encodes CASSYHVGRSPSTDTQYF.

Here the CDR3 DNA reads TGTGCCAGCAGTTACATGGGGGCAGGGACCGATGAGCAGTTCTTC. Translation gives CASSYMGAGTDEQFF. The chain links TRBV6-5 to TRBJ2-1, with a possible D match to TRBD1 (6 bases). Germline V gene sequence: CDR1 MNHEY, CDR2 SVGAGI. The CDR3 contains 15 residues. V shed 2 bases and J shed 8 bases, with 16 bases lying between them.

V usage is TRBV7-9 and J usage is TRBJ1-2; 10 bases align to TRBD1. The trim removed 1 base at V and 7 bases at J, leaving 9 bases unmatched. This CDR3 has 16 amino acids. In germline, CDR1 is SEHNR, CDR2 FQNEAQ (reference sequence). The CDR3 coding sequence is TGTGCCAGCAGCTTAGAAGGGGACAGGGGAATCTCTGGCTACACCTTC. Residues: CASSLEGDRGISGYTF.

Note on this clonotype: An end of the junction differs from the germline gene, which may be a read error. The gene calls are TRBV4-2 and TRBJ2-1; 8 nucleotides line up with TRBD2. The CDR3 is 15 amino acids. Germline V CDR1 and CDR2: LGHNA, YNFKEQ. CDR3 in amino acids: CASSQDRGGYNKQFF. As DNA, the CDR3 is TGTGCCAGCAGCCAAGACCGGGGGGGGTACAATAAGCAGTTCTTC.

This chain uses TRBV20-1 with TRBJ2-1; possibly TRBD1 for D (5 bases). Trimming removed 3 bases from V and 6 bases from J, with 15 bases in between. This CDR3 region has 14 residues. Germline V gene lookup returns CDR1 DFQATT and CDR2 SNEGSKA (reference sequence). The CDR3 spells CSASKSTGVNEQFF. In DNA form, the CDR3 reads TGCAGTGCTAGTAAGTCAACAGGAGTCAATGAGCAGTTCTTC.

The chain employs TRBV5-1 and TRBJ2-2; unclear D gene. The CDR3 is 14 residues long. Germline V gene sequence: CDR1 SGHRS, CDR2 YFSETQ. The V end was cut by 7 bases, the J end by 5 bases, with 15 bases between. Here the CDR3 reads CASGGFEETGELFF. CDR3 nucleotide sequence: TGCGCCAGCGGTGGGTTTGAGGAGACCGGGGAGCTGTTTTTT.